This T cell receptor (beta chain) was obtained from a study of T cell changes during pregnancy in multiple sclerosis. Method: immunoSEQ multiplex PCR; TCRdb's copy keeps in-frame clones and lacks some. Counted here are tens of thousands of clones, 75% to 95% occurring once; the ten biggest clones make up about 0.95%. CDR3 size: 15 residues. The trim removed 2 bases at V and 6 bases at J, leaving 7 bases unmatched. CDR1 is ENHRY, CDR2 SYGVKD, per germline. The TCR was taken from a female donor with multiple sclerosis, enrolled in a pregnancy study. The chain couples TRBV10-3 to TRBJ1-1; 9 nucleotides agree with TRBD1. This specimen consisted of peripheral blood, obtained before pregnancy. CDR3 amino acids: CAISESTGGLAEAFF. The CDR3 DNA follows: TGTGCCATCAGTGAGAGTACAGGGGGCCTAGCTGAAGCTTTCTTT.